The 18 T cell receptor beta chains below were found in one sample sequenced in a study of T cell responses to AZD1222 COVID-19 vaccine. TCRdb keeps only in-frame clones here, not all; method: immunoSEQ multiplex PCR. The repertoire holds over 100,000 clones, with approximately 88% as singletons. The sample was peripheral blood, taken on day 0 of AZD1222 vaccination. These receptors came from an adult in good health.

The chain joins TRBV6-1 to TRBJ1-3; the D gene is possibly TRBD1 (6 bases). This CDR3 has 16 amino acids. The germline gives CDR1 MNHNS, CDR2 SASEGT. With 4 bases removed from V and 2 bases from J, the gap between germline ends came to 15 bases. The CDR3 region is CASSGSGTPTGNTIYF. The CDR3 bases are TGTGCCAGCAGTGGCTCCGGGACACCCACTGGAAACACCATATATTTT.

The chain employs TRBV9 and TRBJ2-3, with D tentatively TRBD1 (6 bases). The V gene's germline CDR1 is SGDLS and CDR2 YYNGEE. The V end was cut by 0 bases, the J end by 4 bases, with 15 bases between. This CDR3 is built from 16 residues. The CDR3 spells CASSVEGRGLPDTQYF. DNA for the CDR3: TGTGCCAGCAGCGTAGAAGGCAGGGGATTACCAGATACGCAGTATTTT. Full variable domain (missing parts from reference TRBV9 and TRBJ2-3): DSGVTQTPKHLITATGQRVTLRCSPRSGDLSVYWYQQSLDQGLQFLIQYYNGEERAKGNILERFSAQQFPDLHSELNLSSLELGDSALYFCASSVEGRGLPDTQYFGPGTRLTVL.

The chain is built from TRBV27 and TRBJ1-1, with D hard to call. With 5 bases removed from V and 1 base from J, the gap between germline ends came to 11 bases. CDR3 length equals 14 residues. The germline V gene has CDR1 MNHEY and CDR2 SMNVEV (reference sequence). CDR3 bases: TGTGCCAGCAGTCCTTCCCGACGGAACACTGAAGCTTTCTTT. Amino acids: CASSPSRRNTEAFF.

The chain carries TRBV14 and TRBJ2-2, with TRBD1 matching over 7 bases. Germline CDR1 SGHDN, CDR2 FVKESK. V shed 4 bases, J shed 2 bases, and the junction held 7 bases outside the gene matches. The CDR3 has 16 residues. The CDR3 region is CASSRQGSANTGELFF. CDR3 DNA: TGTGCCAGCAGCCGACAGGGTTCGGCCAACACCGGGGAGCTGTTTTTT.

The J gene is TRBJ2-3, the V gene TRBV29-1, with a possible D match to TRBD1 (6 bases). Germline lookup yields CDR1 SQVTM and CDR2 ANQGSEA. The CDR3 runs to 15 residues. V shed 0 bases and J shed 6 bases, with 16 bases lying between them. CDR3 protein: CSVEDQGTPRDTQYF. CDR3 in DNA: TGCAGCGTTGAAGATCAGGGGACCCCCCGCGATACGCAGTATTTT.

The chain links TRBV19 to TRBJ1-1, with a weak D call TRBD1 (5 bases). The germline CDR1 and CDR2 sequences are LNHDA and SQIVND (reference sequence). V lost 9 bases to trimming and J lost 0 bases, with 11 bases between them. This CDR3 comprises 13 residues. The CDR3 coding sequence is TGTGCCAGCACTCGGGGCTTGAACACTGAAGCTTTCTTT. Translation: CASTRGLNTEAFF.

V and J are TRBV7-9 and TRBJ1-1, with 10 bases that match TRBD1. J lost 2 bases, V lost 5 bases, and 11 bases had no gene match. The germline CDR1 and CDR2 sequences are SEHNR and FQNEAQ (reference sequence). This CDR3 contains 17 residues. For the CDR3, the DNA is TGTGCCAGCAGCGCAGACAGGGGGCGTTTAAGAAACACTGAAGCTTTCTTT. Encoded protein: CASSADRGRLRNTEAFF.

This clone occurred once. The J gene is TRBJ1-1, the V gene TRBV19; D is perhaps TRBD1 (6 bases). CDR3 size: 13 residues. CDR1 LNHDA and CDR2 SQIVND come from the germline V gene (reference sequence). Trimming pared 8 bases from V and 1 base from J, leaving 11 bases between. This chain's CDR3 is CASYRQANTEAFF. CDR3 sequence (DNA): TGTGCCAGTTATCGACAGGCGAACACTGAAGCTTTCTTT.

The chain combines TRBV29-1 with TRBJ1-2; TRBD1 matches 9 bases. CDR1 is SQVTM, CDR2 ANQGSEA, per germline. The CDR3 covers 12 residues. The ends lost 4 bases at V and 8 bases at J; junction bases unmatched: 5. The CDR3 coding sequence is TGCAGCGTTGGGGACAGGGTGGGAGGCTACACCTTC. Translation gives CSVGDRVGGYTF.

The CDR3 DNA is TGTGCCAGCAGCCAAGAAGGGGGGAACCCTTACAATGAGCAGTTCTTC. It is translated as CASSQEGGNPYNEQFF. The rearrangement uses TRBV3-1 (or the pseudogene TRBV3-2) and TRBJ2-1; either TRBD1 or TRBD2 may fit D (6 bases each). The germline gives CDR1 LGHDT, CDR2 YNNKEL (reference sequence). This CDR3 has 16 amino acids. Trimming removed 0 bases at V and 4 bases at J, with 13 bases between.

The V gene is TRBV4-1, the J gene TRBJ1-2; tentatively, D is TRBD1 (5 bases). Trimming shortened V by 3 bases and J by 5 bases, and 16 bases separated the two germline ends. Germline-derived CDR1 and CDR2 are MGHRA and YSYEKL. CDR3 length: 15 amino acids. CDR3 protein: CASSQVGRELYGYTF. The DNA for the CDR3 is TGCGCCAGCAGCCAGGTGGGCAGGGAGTTATATGGCTACACCTTC.

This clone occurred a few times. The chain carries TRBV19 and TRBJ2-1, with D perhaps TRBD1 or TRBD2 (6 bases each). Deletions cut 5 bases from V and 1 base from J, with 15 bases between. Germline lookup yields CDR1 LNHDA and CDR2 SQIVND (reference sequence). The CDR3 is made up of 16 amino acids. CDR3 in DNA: TGTGCCAGTAGTCCCTCAGAAGGGGGGTCCTACAATGAGCAGTTCTTC. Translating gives CASSPSEGGSYNEQFF.

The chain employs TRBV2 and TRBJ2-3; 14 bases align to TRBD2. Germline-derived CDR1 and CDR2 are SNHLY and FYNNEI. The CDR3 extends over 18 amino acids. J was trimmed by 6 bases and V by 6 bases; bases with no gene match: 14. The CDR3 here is CASRTDFRTSGGKDTQYF. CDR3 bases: TGTGCCAGCAGGACTGACTTCCGGACTAGCGGGGGGAAGGATACGCAGTATTTT.

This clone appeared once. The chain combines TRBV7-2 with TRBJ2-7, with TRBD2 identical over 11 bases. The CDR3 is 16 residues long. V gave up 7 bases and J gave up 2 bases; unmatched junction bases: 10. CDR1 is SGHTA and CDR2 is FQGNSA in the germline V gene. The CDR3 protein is CASTFTASGGPYEQYF. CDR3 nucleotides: TGTGCCAGCACCTTTACCGCTAGCGGGGGGCCCTACGAGCAGTACTTC. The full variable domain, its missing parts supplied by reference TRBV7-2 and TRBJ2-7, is GAGVSQSPSNKVTEKGKDVELRCDPISGHTALYWYRQSLGQGLEFLIYFQGNSAPDKSGLPSDRFSAERTGGSVSTLTIQRTQQEDSAVYLCASTFTASGGPYEQYFGPGTRLTVT.

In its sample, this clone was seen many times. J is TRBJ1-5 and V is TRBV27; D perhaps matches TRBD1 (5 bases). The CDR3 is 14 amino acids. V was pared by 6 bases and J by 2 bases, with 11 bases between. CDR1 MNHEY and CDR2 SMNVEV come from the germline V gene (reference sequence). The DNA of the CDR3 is TGTGCCAGCAGCCAGGGATGGGGCAATCAGCCCCAGCATTTT. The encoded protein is CASSQGWGNQPQHF.

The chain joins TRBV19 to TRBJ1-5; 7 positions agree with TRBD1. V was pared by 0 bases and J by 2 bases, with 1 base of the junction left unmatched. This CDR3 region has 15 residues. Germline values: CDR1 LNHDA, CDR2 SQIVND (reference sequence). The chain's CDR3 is CASSIEGTGNQPQHF. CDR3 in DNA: TGTGCCAGTAGTATAGAGGGGACAGGCAATCAGCCCCAGCATTTT.

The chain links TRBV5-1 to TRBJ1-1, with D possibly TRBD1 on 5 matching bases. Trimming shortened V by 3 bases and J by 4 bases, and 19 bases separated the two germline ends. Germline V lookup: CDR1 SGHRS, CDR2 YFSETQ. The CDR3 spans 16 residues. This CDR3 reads CASSSSFRGRSTEAFF. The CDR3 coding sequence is TGCGCCAGCAGCTCTTCCTTTCGGGGCAGGAGCACTGAAGCTTTCTTT.

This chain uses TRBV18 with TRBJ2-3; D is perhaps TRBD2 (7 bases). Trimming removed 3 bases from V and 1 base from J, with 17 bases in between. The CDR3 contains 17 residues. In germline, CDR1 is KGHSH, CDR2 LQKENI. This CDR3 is CASSPPGGGGRTDTQYF. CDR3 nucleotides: TGTGCCAGCTCACCCCCCGGCGGCGGGGGCCGCACAGATACGCAGTATTTT.